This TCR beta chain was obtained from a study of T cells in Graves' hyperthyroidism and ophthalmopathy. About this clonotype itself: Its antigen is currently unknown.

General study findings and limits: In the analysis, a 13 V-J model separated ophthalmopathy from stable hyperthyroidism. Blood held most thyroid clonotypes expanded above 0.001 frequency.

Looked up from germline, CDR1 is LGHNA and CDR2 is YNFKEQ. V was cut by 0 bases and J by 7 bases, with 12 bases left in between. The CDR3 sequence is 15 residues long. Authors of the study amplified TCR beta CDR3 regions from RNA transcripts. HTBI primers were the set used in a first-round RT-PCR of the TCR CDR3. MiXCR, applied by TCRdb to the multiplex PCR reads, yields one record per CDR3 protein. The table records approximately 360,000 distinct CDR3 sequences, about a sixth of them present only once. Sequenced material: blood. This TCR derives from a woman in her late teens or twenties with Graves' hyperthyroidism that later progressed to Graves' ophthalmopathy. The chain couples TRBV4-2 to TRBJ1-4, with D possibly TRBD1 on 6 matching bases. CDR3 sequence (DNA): TGTGCCAGCAGCCAAGAAAGGGGGGGGGGTGAAAAACTGTTTTTT. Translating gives CASSQERGGGEKLFF.